This T cell receptor (beta chain) was obtained from a study of somatic mutations in cytotoxic T cells in rheumatoid arthritis. Study results and limitations: Rheumatoid arthritis patients showed slight TRBV07 underrepresentation, and this was not adjusted for multiple comparisons.

Germline assignment: CDR1 MNHEY and CDR2 SMNVEV (reference sequence). The V gene lost 3 bases and the J gene lost 8 bases, with 16 bases spanning the gap. The CDR3 extends over 14 amino acids. With respect to this clone: As yet, its antigen is unknown.

TCRdb's copy holds only in-frame clones and misses some; the assay was immunoSEQ multiplex PCR. The sample contains tens of thousands of clones, under 85% of which appear only once. The source is a man aged 35 to 55 in good health. This chain uses TRBV27 with TRBJ1-2; no definite D call. Sample: CD8+ T cells sorted from blood. CDR3 in amino acids: CASSFDPTRGGYTF. CDR3 coding DNA: TGTGCCAGCAGTTTCGACCCTACCCGGGGAGGCTACACCTTC.